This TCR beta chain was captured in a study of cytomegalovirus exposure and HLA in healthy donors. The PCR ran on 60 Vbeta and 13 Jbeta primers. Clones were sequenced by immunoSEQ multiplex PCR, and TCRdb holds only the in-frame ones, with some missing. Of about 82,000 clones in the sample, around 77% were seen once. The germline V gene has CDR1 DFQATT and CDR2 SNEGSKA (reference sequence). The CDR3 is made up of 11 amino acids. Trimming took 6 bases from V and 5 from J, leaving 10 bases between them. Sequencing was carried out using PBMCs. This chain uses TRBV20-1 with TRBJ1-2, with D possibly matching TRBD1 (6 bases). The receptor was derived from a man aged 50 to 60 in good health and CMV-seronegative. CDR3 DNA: TGCAGTGCCCATAGGGGGTATGGCTACACCTTC. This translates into CSAHRGYGYTF.